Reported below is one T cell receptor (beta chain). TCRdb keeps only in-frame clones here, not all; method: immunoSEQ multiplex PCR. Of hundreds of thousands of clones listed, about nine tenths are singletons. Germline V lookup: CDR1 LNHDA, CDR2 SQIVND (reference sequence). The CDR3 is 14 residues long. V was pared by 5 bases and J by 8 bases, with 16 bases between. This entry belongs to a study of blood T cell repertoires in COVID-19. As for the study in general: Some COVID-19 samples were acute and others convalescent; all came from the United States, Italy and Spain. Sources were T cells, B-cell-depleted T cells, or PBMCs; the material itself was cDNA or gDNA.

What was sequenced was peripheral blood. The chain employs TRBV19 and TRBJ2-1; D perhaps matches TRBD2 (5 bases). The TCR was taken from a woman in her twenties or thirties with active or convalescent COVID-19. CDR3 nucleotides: TGTGCCAGTAGTTCGGGGTTCGGGATTGATGAGCAGTTCTTC. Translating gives CASSSGFGIDEQFF.